This T cell receptor (beta chain) was sequenced for a study of T cells after yellow fever vaccination. TCRdb re-called the 5' RACE reads through MiXCR, storing one row per CDR3 protein. The top ten hold 14% of the sample, which has a few hundred thousand distinct CDR3 sequences, about 19% seen once. V was trimmed by 1 base and J by 3 bases, leaving 6 bases between them. This CDR3 comprises 13 residues. This clonotype has only a few counts. Sample: PBMCs, taken 15 days after the yellow fever booster vaccination. This chain connects TRBV12-3 or TRBV12-4 to TRBJ1-1; no clear D. The TCR comes from a young man who received the YFV17D yellow fever vaccine. CDR3 sequence reads: CASSLGADTEAFF. The CDR3 coding sequence is TGTGCCAGCAGTTTAGGGGCGGACACTGAAGCTTTCTTT.